This paragraph covers one T cell receptor beta chain sequence. These data are taken from a study of blood T cell repertoires in COVID-19. Study in general: Both acute and convalescent COVID-19 samples were obtained from the United States, Italy and Spain. Sources were T cells, B-cell-depleted T cells, or PBMCs; the material itself was cDNA or gDNA.

CDR1 SQVTM and CDR2 ANQGSEA come from the germline V gene. The CDR3 contains 10 residues. Using immunoSEQ multiplex PCR, the repertoire was profiled, and TCRdb retains in-frame clones only, with some absent. Of 150,000 to 200,000 clones listed, around 90% were seen once; the top ten hold 0.53%. Sequencing was done on a sample of peripheral blood. This receptor was identified in a man aged 50 or older with acute or convalescent COVID-19. The chain employs TRBV29-1 and TRBJ1-1, with TRBD1 as a possible D gene (5 bases). CDR3 amino acids: CSIGGTEAFF. The CDR3, as DNA: TGCAGTATCGGGGGAACTGAAGCTTTCTTT.